These 26 T cell receptor beta chains were all obtained from the same sample, sequenced in a study of shared clonotypes between healthy human individuals. Selected positively for CCR7 and CD45RO-negative, naive CD8 cells excluded terminally differentiated effector memory CD45RA+ cells. Assay used: immunoSEQ multiplex PCR; TCRdb lists only in-frame clones, some missing. The sample shows about 2.1 million clones, around 95% of them seen only once. Material: naive CD8+ T cells from PBMCs. Every receptor here comes from a man between 18 and 29 years old in good health. Some clones in this sample may be carry-over from other donors' samples.

The V gene is TRBV6-1, the J gene TRBJ1-5, with TRBD1 matching 7 bases. Germline CDR1 and CDR2: MNHNS and SASEGT. The CDR3 contains 15 residues. The V segment lost 6 bases and the J segment 2 bases; nucleotides outside the gene matches: 7. CDR3 amino acids: CASSPEGAGNQPQHF. As DNA, the CDR3 is TGTGCCAGCAGCCCAGAGGGGGCGGGCAATCAGCCCCAGCATTTT.

This chain connects TRBV4-1 to TRBJ1-5, with D possibly being TRBD1 (6 bases). This CDR3 has 15 amino acids. The germline V and J ends were trimmed by 3 bases and 3 bases, with 12 bases remaining between them. The germline CDR1 and CDR2 sequences are MGHRA and YSYEKL. The CDR3 nucleotides read TGCGCCAGCAGCCAGTTCGACAGGAACAATCAGCCCCAGCATTTT. It codes for CASSQFDRNNQPQHF.

The chain couples TRBV6-6 to TRBJ1-1, with 7 nucleotides matching TRBD1. Germline V gives CDR1 MNHNY, CDR2 SVGAGI (reference sequence). V trimming: 8 bases; J trimming: 4 bases; junction bases outside the gene matches: 7. This CDR3 is built from 13 residues. The CDR3 bases are TGTGCCAGCGTAAAGGACAGGCTCACTGAAGCTTTCTTT. Its protein is CASVKDRLTEAFF.

The rearrangement joins TRBV19 to TRBJ2-3; the D gene is possibly TRBD2 (7 bases). V shed 1 base and J shed 0 bases, with 11 bases lying between them. Per germline, CDR1 LNHDA and CDR2 SQIVND (reference sequence). This CDR3 region has 16 residues. DNA of the CDR3: TGTGCCAGTAGTATAGTTCGGGGGGCTAGCACAGATACGCAGTATTTT. Amino acid sequence: CASSIVRGASTDTQYF.

The chain couples TRBV27 to TRBJ2-1, with TRBD2 matching over 8 bases. The CDR3 consists of 16 residues. J was trimmed by 9 bases and V by 5 bases; bases with no gene match: 15. Germline assignment: CDR1 MNHEY and CDR2 SMNVEV (reference sequence). In nucleotides, the CDR3 is TGTGCCAGCAGTCTAATACCGGGACTAGGGGGTTTTGAGCAGTTCTTC. Protein sequence: CASSLIPGLGGFEQFF.

This clone was found once. V is TRBV27 and J is TRBJ2-2; TRBD2 might be the D (6 bases). The CDR3 contains 17 residues. Trimming took off 5 bases at V and 2 bases at J, with 18 bases between the two ends. CDR1 is MNHEY and CDR2 is SMNVEV in the germline V gene (reference sequence). CDR3 sequence (DNA): TGTGCCAGCAGTCCCTCCGTTGGGGAGGCCAACACCGGGGAGCTGTTTTTT. This encodes CASSPSVGEANTGELFF.

This clone was picked up one time. The rearrangement links TRBV5-4 to TRBJ2-4; a possible D gene is TRBD1 (5 bases). The CDR3 spans 16 residues. Per the germline V gene, CDR1 is SGHNT and CDR2 is YYREEE (reference sequence). Trimming pared 4 bases from V and 4 bases from J, leaving 18 bases between. The CDR3, as DNA: TGTGCCAGCAGCCCTGGAAGGGAACAGGAGAAAAACATTCAGTACTTC. Translating it yields CASSPGREQEKNIQYF.

CDR3 region: CASTPFAGATYEQYF. The DNA for the CDR3 is TGTGCCAGCACTCCGTTCGCGGGGGCGACCTACGAGCAGTACTTC. The chain couples TRBV11-2 to TRBJ2-7; D perhaps matches TRBD2 (7 bases). The CDR3 length is 15 residues. The ends were cut back, 7 bases at V and 2 bases at J, with 18 bases in the middle. The germline gives CDR1 SGHAT, CDR2 FQNNGV.

This chain joins TRBV29-1 and TRBJ2-5, with no clear D. Between the trimmed V and J ends, which lost 5 bases and 2 bases, there was a span of 15 bases. In germline, CDR1 is SQVTM, CDR2 ANQGSEA. This CDR3 spans 14 amino acids. This CDR3 is CSVRLGRVQETQYF. The CDR3 coding sequence is TGCAGCGTTCGACTCGGACGGGTACAAGAGACCCAGTACTTC.

V usage is TRBV9 and J usage is TRBJ1-1; D is possibly TRBD1 (5 bases). This CDR3 has 20 amino acids. CDR1 and CDR2 (germline): SGDLS, YYNGEE. V was trimmed by 0 bases and J by 5 bases, leaving 29 bases between them. The CDR3 nucleotides read TGTGCCAGCAGCGTAGACACTTTTCCAGGACACTCGCGGAGGGGAACTGAAGCTTTCTTT. The encoded protein is CASSVDTFPGHSRRGTEAFF.

This chain connects TRBV7-6 to TRBJ2-1; D assignment may be TRBD1 or TRBD2 (5 bases each). The CDR3 is made up of 18 amino acids. The ends were cut back, 2 bases at V and 7 bases at J, with 24 bases in the middle. Germline V CDR1 and CDR2: SGHVS, FNYEAQ. As DNA, the CDR3 is TGTGCCAGCAGCTTAATTGGGGGTTCCGGCAGACCGGGGAATGAGCAGTTCTTC. Translation gives CASSLIGGSGRPGNEQFF.

V gene TRBV28 combines with J gene TRBJ2-2; D is unclear. Trimming removed 1 base at V and 5 bases at J, with 8 bases between. Per the germline V gene, CDR1 is MDHEN and CDR2 is SYDVKM. The CDR3 runs 14 residues. This chain's CDR3 is CASSLYVTTGELFF. For the CDR3, the DNA is TGTGCCAGCAGTTTATACGTAACAACCGGGGAGCTGTTTTTT.

The gene calls are TRBV5-1 and TRBJ2-2, with TRBD1 as a possible D gene (5 bases). Germline V lookup: CDR1 SGHRS, CDR2 YFSETQ. The CDR3 extends over 15 amino acids. With 1 base removed from V and 0 bases from J, the gap between germline ends came to 7 bases. The CDR3 DNA sequence: TGCGCCAGCAGCTTGCTAGGGGCGAACACCGGGGAGCTGTTTTTT. Amino acids: CASSLLGANTGELFF. The variable domain in full, completed from reference TRBV5-1 and TRBJ2-2, reads KAGVTQTPRYLIKTRGQQVTLSCSPISGHRSVSWYQQTPGQGLQFLFEYFSETQRNKGNFPGRFSGRQFSNSRSEMNVSTLELGDSALYLCASSLLGANTGELFFGEGSRLTVL.

V gene TRBV27 combines with J gene TRBJ2-1; D is undetermined. Trimming cost V 5 bases and J 2 bases, with 13 bases left between them. The CDR3 is made up of 15 amino acids. Germline assignment: CDR1 MNHEY and CDR2 SMNVEV (reference sequence). The DNA of the CDR3 is TGTGCCAGCAGTGACCGCGAAAACCCCTACAATGAGCAGTTCTTC. Residues: CASSDRENPYNEQFF.

A word on this clone: The identical CDR3 is also encoded by other nucleotide sequences in the sample. J is TRBJ1-1 and V is TRBV27; TRBD1 might be the D (5 bases). CDR1 and CDR2 from the germline V gene are MNHEY and SMNVEV (reference sequence). The CDR3 runs 14 residues. Trimming took 5 bases from V and 1 from J, leaving 11 bases between them. The CDR3 reads CASSLGTANTEAFF. The CDR3 DNA is TGTGCCAGCAGTCTCGGGACGGCGAACACTGAAGCTTTCTTT.

The chain links TRBV9 to TRBJ2-3; 9 bases fit TRBD1. V lost 3 bases to trimming and J lost 9 bases; unmatched junction nucleotides: 11. The V gene's germline CDR1 is SGDLS and CDR2 YYNGEE. The CDR3 spans 15 residues. Here the CDR3 reads CASSGRDRVPPTQYF. For the CDR3, the DNA is TGTGCCAGCAGCGGGAGGGACAGGGTTCCACCCACGCAGTATTTT.

A remark on this clone: Other DNA sequences of this sample code for an identical CDR3. The chain couples TRBV10-3 to TRBJ2-7; TRBD1 aligns across 10 bases. V dropped 6 bases and J dropped 2; count of bases not matched to a gene: 4. CDR1 ENHRY and CDR2 SYGVKD come from the germline V gene. The CDR3 has 14 residues. The chain's CDR3 is CAISAGQGAYEQYF. The CDR3 nucleotides read TGTGCCATCAGCGCTGGACAGGGGGCCTACGAGCAGTACTTC.

The chain carries TRBV15 and TRBJ1-4; D might be TRBD1 (5 bases). This CDR3 region has 15 residues. The germline V gene encodes CDR1 LNHNV and CDR2 YYDKDF (reference sequence). Trimming shortened V by 5 bases and J by 8 bases, and 18 bases separated the two germline ends. CDR3 sequence (DNA): TGTGCCACCAGCGCAAGGAGGGGCTTTGGAGAAAAACTGTTTTTT. It yields the protein CATSARRGFGEKLFF. Based on the CDR3 plus reference TRBV15 and TRBJ1-4, the full variable domain is DAMVIQNPRYQVTQFGKPVTLSCSQTLNHNVMYWYQQKSSQAPKLLFHYYDKDFNNEADTPDNFQSRRPNTSFCFLDIRSPGLGDTAMYLCATSARRGFGEKLFFGSGTQLSVL.

The J gene is TRBJ1-4, the V gene TRBV19, with D unresolved. V was cut by 3 bases and J by 8 bases, with 13 bases left in between. This CDR3 is 14 amino acids long. Germline V gene lookup returns CDR1 LNHDA and CDR2 SQIVND (reference sequence). The CDR3 nucleotides are TGTGCCAGTAGTATTGACACGACTGGGGAAAAACTGTTTTTT. This encodes CASSIDTTGEKLFF.

The chain links TRBV27 to TRBJ2-3; possibly TRBD2 for D (5 bases). The CDR3 runs 16 residues. Per germline, CDR1 MNHEY and CDR2 SMNVEV (reference sequence). Trimming took 6 bases from V and 2 from J, leaving 18 bases between them. This CDR3 reads CASSPAPRDLTDTQYF. The CDR3 bases are TGTGCCAGCAGCCCGGCCCCCCGGGATCTCACAGATACGCAGTATTTT.

The chain links TRBV28 to TRBJ1-5, with a weak D call TRBD1 (6 bases). The CDR3 runs 15 residues. Trimming cost V 1 base and J 7 bases, with 14 bases left between them. Germline CDR1 reads MDHEN; CDR2 reads SYDVKM. CDR3 nucleotide sequence: TGTGCCAGCAGTTTATTAGGGGGTACTCAACAGCCCCAGCATTTT. This translates into CASSLLGGTQQPQHF.

The chain carries TRBV10-3 and TRBJ2-7; the D gene is possibly TRBD1 (6 bases). Germline V CDR1 and CDR2: ENHRY, SYGVKD. The length of the CDR3 is 15 residues. The V end lost 4 bases, the J end lost 2 bases, and 15 bases lay between the germline ends. The CDR3 region is CAISVWVDSTYEQYF. The CDR3 DNA sequence: TGTGCCATCAGTGTATGGGTGGACAGTACCTACGAGCAGTACTTC.

In regard to this clone: This sample includes further DNA sequences coding for the same CDR3. The rearrangement joins TRBV7-9 to TRBJ1-1; D gene unclear. This CDR3 is built from 14 residues. Per germline, CDR1 SEHNR and CDR2 FQNEAQ (reference sequence). The V end was cut by 1 base, the J end by 2 bases, with 8 bases between. CDR3 sequence reads: CASSLGQRNTEAFF. The DNA for the CDR3 is TGTGCCAGCAGCTTAGGGCAGAGAAACACTGAAGCTTTCTTT.

This chain links TRBV11-2 with TRBJ2-7; maybe TRBD2 (7 bases). The germline CDR1 and CDR2 sequences are SGHAT and FQNNGV. CDR3 length: 15 amino acids. V lost 8 bases, J lost 4 bases, and 21 bases lay in between. CDR3 sequence reads: CASLAKGGVGYEQYF. Here the CDR3 DNA reads TGTGCCAGCCTTGCGAAGGGGGGGGTAGGGTACGAGCAGTACTTC.

The chain links TRBV7-8 to TRBJ1-2; TRBD1 matches at 8 bases. The trim removed 5 bases at V and 8 bases at J, leaving 16 bases unmatched. The CDR3 runs 16 residues. Germline V gives CDR1 SGHVS, CDR2 FQNEAQ. The CDR3 spells CASSVLGTGPRAGYTF. The CDR3 DNA follows: TGTGCCAGCAGCGTATTGGGGACAGGCCCAAGAGCCGGCTACACCTTC.

The genes are TRBV14 and TRBJ2-6; 8 bases are shared with TRBD1. J was trimmed by 2 bases and V by 5 bases; bases with no gene match: 8. The CDR3 has 17 residues. Germline-derived CDR1 and CDR2 are SGHDN and FVKESK. The CDR3 DNA reads TGTGCCAGCAGCGACCGGGACAGGCGGACTGGGGCCAACGTCCTGACTTTC. Protein product: CASSDRDRRTGANVLTF.